This T cell receptor beta chain was recorded in a study of blood T cell repertoires in COVID-19. Looked up from germline, CDR1 is MNHEY and CDR2 is SVGEGT. The V and J ends lost 3 bases and 4 bases, in that order; junction bases with no gene match: 15. This CDR3 spans 19 amino acids. Source study methods: It was from reference gene primer amplification that nucleated cell counts were estimated. Assay used: immunoSEQ multiplex PCR; TCRdb lists only in-frame clones, some missing. V, J and clone size reflect that table, while D and trimming were determined from the DNA. Of hundreds of thousands of clones in the sample, 83% were seen once.

The TCR originated in a woman between 45 and 60 years old who had recovered from COVID-19. Sequencing was performed on peripheral blood. The chain uses TRBV6-2 or TRBV6-3 and TRBJ2-1, with 10 bases fitting TRBD1. The CDR3, as DNA: TGTGCCAGCAGTTATCCAATATTTAAAGACAGGGGGCCATACAATGAGCAGTTCTTC. Amino acids: CASSYPIFKDRGPYNEQFF.